The 2 T cell receptor beta chains below all came from one sample that was sequenced in a study of cytomegalovirus exposure and HLA in healthy donors. A multiplex PCR was run with 60 Vbeta primers and 13 Jbeta primers. TCRdb's copy holds only in-frame clones and misses some; the assay was immunoSEQ multiplex PCR. Here the sample spans roughly 78,000 clones, 50% to 80% being singletons. Material: PBMCs. The receptors originated from a man in his forties or fifties in good health and CMV-seropositive.

This rearrangement joins TRBV7-3 to TRBJ2-3, with D tentatively TRBD1 (6 bases). V lost 2 bases and J lost 0, with 12 bases in between. Germline V gene sequence: CDR1 SGHTA, CDR2 FQGTGA. The length of the CDR3 is 16 residues. The CDR3 here is CASSLFPQGSTDTQYF. The CDR3 bases are TGTGCCAGCAGCTTATTTCCCCAGGGGAGCACAGATACGCAGTATTTT. The whole variable domain, filled in from reference TRBV7-3 and TRBJ2-3, reads GAGVSQTPSNKVTEKGKYVELRCDPISGHTALYWYRQSLGQGPEFLIYFQGTGAADDSGLPNDRFFAVRPEGSVSTLKIQRTERGDSAVYLCASSLFPQGSTDTQYFGPGTRLTVL.

The chain recombines TRBV2 with TRBJ2-3, with 10 bases that match TRBD2. V shed 4 bases and J 2 bases; nucleotides not matched to a gene: 3. Germline V gives CDR1 SNHLY, CDR2 FYNNEI. The CDR3 is 15 residues long. The CDR3 bases are TGTGCCAGCAGTGTTAGCGGGGGGAACACAGATACGCAGTATTTT. This sequence encodes CASSVSGGNTDTQYF.